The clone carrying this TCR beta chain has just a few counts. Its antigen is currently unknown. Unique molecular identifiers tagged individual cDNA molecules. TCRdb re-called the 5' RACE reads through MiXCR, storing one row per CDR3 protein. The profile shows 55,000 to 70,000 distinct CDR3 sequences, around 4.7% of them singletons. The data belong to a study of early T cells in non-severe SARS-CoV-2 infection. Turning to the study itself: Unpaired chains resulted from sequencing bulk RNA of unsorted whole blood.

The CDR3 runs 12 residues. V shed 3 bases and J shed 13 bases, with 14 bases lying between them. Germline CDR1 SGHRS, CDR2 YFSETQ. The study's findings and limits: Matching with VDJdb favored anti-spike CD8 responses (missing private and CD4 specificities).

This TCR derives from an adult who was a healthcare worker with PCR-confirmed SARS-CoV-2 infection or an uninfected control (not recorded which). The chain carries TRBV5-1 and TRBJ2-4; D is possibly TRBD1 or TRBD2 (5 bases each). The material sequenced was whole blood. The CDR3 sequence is CASSSAGTGQYF. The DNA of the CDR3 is TGCGCCAGCAGCTCGGCCGGGACGGGACAGTACTTC. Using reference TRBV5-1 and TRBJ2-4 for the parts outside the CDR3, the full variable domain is KAGVTQTPRYLIKTRGQQVTLSCSPISGHRSVSWYQQTPGQGLQFLFEYFSETQRNKGNFPGRFSGRQFSNSRSEMNVSTLELGDSALYLCASSSAGTGQYFGAGTRLSVL.